These 6 T cell receptor beta chains were all obtained from the same sample, sequenced in a study of Graves' ophthalmopathy and Graves' hyperthyroidism. The authors amplified TCR beta CDR3 regions, and they did so from RNA transcripts for repertoire sequencing. RT-PCR was first run with HTBI primers, then multiplex PCR in a second round. TCRdb reprocessed the multiplex PCR reads via MiXCR and lists one record per CDR3 protein. Here the sample spans some 400,000 distinct CDR3 sequences, 18% being singletons. The sample comprised peripheral blood. These receptor sequences come from a woman aged 18 to 35 with Graves' ophthalmopathy.

In its sample, this clonotype was seen a few times. The rearrangement joins TRBV4-2 to TRBJ2-7, with 10 bases aligning to TRBD2. The germline gives CDR1 LGHNA, CDR2 YNFKEQ. Losses at the gene ends were 1 base for V and 2 bases for J; bases not matched to a gene: 2. There are 15 residues in the CDR3. The CDR3 here is CASSQGTSGPYEQYF. CDR3 in DNA: TGTGCCAGCAGCCAAGGGACTAGCGGTCCCTACGAGCAGTACTTC.

This clonotype appeared many times. The chain combines TRBV6-5 with TRBJ1-5, with TRBD1 as a possible D gene (6 bases). Trimming cost V 6 bases and J 0 bases, with 12 bases left between them. Germline V lookup: CDR1 MNHEY, CDR2 SVGAGI. This CDR3 is built from 15 residues. Written as DNA, the CDR3 is TGTGCCAGCAGCAAACAGGGAAATAGCAATCAGCCCCAGCATTTT. This sequence encodes CASSKQGNSNQPQHF.

This clonotype has at least ten counts. The chain is built from TRBV6-5 and TRBJ2-5, with 7 bases that match TRBD2. J lost 4 bases, V lost 6 bases, and 8 bases had no gene match. The germline V gene encodes CDR1 MNHEY and CDR2 SVGAGI. The CDR3 is made up of 14 amino acids. CDR3 DNA sequence: TGTGCCAGCAGGGCGACTAGCCCATCAGAGACCCAGTACTTC. This gives the protein CASRATSPSETQYF.

This clonotype was observed at least ten times. The rearrangement joins TRBV29-1 to TRBJ2-2; a possible D gene is TRBD2 (5 bases). The CDR3 runs 13 residues. Germline lookup yields CDR1 SQVTM and CDR2 ANQGSEA. The V end lost 8 bases, the J end lost 1 base, and 11 bases lay between the germline ends. This CDR3 is CSFAGLNTGELFF. The CDR3 DNA reads TGCAGCTTTGCAGGACTGAACACCGGGGAGCTGTTTTTT.

Ten or more counts support this clonotype. The chain employs TRBV12-3 or TRBV12-4 and TRBJ2-7; 14 bases fit TRBD2. The length of the CDR3 is 14 residues. V shed 6 bases and J 4 bases; nucleotides not matched to a gene: 2. This CDR3 is CASRGTSGGYEQYF. CDR3 DNA: TGTGCCAGCAGGGGGACTAGCGGGGGATACGAGCAGTACTTC.

There are many counts of this clonotype. The genes are TRBV12-3 or TRBV12-4 and TRBJ1-5, with unresolved D. V lost 5 bases and J 0 bases, leaving 14 bases between the germline ends. The CDR3 length is 16 residues. The DNA for the CDR3 is TGTGCCAGCAGTCCGACGGCGGTCTATAGCAATCAGCCCCAGCATTTT. It specifies CASSPTAVYSNQPQHF.